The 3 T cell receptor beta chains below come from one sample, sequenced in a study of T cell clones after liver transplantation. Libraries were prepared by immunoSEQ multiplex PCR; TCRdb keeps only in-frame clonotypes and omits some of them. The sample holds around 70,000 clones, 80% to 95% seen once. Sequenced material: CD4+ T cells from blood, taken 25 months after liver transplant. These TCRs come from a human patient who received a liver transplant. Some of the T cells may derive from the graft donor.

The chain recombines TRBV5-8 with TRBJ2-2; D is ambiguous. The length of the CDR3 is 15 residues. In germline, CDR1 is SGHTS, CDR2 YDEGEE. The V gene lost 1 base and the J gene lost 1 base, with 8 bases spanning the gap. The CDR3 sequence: CASSLFNGNTGELFF. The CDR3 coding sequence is TGTGCCAGCAGCTTGTTTAATGGGAACACCGGGGAGCTGTTTTTT.

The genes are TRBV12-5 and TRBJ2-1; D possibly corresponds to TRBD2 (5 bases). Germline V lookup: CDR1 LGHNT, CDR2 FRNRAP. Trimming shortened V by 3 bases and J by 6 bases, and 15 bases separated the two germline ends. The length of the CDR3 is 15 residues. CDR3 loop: CASGFSRVRGNEQFF. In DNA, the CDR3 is TGTGCTAGTGGTTTCTCAAGAGTCCGGGGCAATGAGCAGTTCTTC.

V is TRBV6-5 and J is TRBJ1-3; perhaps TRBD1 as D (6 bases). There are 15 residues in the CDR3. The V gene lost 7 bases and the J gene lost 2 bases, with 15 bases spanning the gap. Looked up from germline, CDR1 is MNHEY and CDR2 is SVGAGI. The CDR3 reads CASTRGGNAGNTIYF. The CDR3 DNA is TGTGCCAGCACTAGGGGGGGCAACGCTGGAAACACCATATATTTT.